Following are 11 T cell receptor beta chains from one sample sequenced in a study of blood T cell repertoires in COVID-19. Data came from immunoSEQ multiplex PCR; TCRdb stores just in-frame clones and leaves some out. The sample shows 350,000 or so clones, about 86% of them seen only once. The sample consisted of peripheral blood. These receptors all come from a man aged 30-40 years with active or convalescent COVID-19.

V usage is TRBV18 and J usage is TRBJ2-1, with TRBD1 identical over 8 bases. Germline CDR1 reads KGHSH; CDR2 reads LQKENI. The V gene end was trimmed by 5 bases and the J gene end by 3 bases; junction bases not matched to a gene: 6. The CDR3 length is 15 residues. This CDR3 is CASSFDRGSYNEQFF. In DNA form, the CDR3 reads TGTGCCAGCTCATTTGACAGGGGCAGCTACAATGAGCAGTTCTTC.

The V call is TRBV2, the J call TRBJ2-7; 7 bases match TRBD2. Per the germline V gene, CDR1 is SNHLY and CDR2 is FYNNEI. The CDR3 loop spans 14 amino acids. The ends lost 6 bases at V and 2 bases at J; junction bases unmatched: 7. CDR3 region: CASRERDEAYEQYF. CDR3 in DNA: TGTGCCAGCAGAGAGCGGGATGAAGCCTACGAGCAGTACTTC. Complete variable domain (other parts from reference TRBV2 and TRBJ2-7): EPEVTQTPSHQVTQMGQEVILRCVPISNHLYFYWYRQILGQKVEFLVSFYNNEISEKSEIFDDQFSVERPDGSNFTLKIRSTKLEDSAMYFCASRERDEAYEQYFGPGTRLTVT.

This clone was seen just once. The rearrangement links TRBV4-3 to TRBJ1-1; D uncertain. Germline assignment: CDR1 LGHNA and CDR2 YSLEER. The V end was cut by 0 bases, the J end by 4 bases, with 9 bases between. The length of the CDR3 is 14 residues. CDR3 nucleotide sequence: TGCGCCAGCAGCCAAGACCCGGGGAGCACTGAAGCTTTCTTT. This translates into CASSQDPGSTEAFF.

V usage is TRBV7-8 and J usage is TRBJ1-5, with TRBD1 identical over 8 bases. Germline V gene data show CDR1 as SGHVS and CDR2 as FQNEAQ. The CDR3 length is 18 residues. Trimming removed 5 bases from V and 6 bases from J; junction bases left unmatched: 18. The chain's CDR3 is CASSRGPIQGARGQPQHF. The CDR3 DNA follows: TGTGCCAGCAGCCGAGGGCCGATTCAGGGGGCGCGGGGTCAGCCCCAGCATTTT.

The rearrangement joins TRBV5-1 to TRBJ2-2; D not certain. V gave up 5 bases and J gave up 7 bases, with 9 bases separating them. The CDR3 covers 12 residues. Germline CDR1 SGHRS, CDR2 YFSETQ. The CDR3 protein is CASREQHGELFF. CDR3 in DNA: TGCGCCAGCAGGGAGCAGCACGGGGAGCTGTTTTTT.

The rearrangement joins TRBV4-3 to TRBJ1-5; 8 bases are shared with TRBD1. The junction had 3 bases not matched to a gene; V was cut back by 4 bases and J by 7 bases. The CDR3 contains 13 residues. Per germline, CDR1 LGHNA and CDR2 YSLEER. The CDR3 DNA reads TGCGCCAGCAGCCCGACAGGGGTACAGCCCCAGCATTTT. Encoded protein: CASSPTGVQPQHF.

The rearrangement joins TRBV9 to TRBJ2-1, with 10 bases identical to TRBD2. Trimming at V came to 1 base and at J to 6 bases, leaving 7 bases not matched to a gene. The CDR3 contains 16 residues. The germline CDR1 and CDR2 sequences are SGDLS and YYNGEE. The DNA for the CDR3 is TGTGCCAGCAGCGTACGGATTAGCGGGGGGATCAATGAGCAGTTCTTC. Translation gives CASSVRISGGINEQFF.

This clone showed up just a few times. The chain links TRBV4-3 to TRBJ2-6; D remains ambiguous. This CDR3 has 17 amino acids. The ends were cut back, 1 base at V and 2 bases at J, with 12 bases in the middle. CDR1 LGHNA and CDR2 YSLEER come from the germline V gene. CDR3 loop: CASSQGISGAGANVLTF. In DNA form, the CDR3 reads TGCGCCAGCAGCCAAGGAATCTCGGGTGCTGGGGCCAACGTCCTGACTTTC.

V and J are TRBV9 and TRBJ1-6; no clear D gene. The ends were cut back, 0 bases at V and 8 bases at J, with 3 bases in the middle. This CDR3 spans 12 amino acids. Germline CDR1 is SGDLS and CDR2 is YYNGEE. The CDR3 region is CASSVGHSPLHF. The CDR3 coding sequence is TGTGCCAGCAGCGTAGGGCATTCACCCCTCCACTTT.

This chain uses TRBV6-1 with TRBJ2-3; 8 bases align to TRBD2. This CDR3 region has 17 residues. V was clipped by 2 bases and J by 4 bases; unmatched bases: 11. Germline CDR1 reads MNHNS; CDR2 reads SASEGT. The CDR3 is CASSEPPAGVGSDTQYF. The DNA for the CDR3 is TGTGCCAGCAGTGAACCCCCAGCGGGAGTAGGATCAGATACGCAGTATTTT.

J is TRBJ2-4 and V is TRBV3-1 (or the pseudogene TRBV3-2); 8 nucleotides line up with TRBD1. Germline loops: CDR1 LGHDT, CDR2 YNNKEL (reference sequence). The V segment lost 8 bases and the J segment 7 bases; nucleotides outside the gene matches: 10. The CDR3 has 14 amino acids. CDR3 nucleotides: TGTGCCAGCGGTCCGGGGGACAGGCGGAACATTCAGTACTTC. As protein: CASGPGDRRNIQYF.